This TCR beta chain comes out of a study of T cell responses to AZD1222 COVID-19 vaccine. Looking at the study overall: The study pooled second doses at about 4 or about 12 weeks. Study-level results: Spike-specific TCRs gained breadth and depth after people received two AZD1222 doses. The CD4 TCRs associated with vaccination extended across spike and predominated at 160-218 and 743-854. Clonal diversity was possibly underestimated, and the donors were mostly white British, with more females.

Per germline, CDR1 SNHLY and CDR2 FYNNEI. The CDR3 sequence is 16 residues long. The V and J ends lost 1 base and 3 bases respectively, with 10 bases between them. Repertoires were generated with immunoSEQ multiplex PCR, while TCRdb's copy carries only in-frame clones and drops some. The table has around 180,000 clones, 88% seen once. To note about this clone: The antigen is undetermined.

The sample in question was peripheral blood, obtained on day 0 of AZD1222 vaccination. The V call is TRBV2, the J call TRBJ2-6; D possibly corresponds to TRBD1 (6 bases). The receptor was derived from an adult in good health. The CDR3 loop is CASSEGQGLGANVLTF. In DNA form, the CDR3 reads TGTGCCAGCAGTGAAGGCCAGGGGCTTGGGGCCAACGTCCTGACTTTC.